The table lists the clone carrying this T cell receptor (beta chain) with a few counts. Its antigen is not identified. PCR was performed using 60 Vbeta and 13 Jbeta primers. TCRdb's copy holds only in-frame clones and misses some; the assay was immunoSEQ multiplex PCR. The sample includes 220,000 or so clones, about 75% of them seen just once. The data originate from a study of cytomegalovirus exposure and HLA in healthy donors. Study-wide context: The Caucasian-associated ancestry cluster contained 81% of the 300 to 450 genotyped donors. Findings and limits, study-wide: Some highly shared sequence variants likely arose as a pipeline artifact.

The CDR3 is 16 residues long. The V segment lost 4 bases and the J segment 0 bases; nucleotides outside the gene matches: 4. Germline CDR1 LGHNA, CDR2 YNFKEQ. The chain couples TRBV4-2 to TRBJ2-2, with 8 bases matching TRBD1. Sequences were obtained from PBMCs. This clonotype originated in a woman in her 30s in good health and CMV-seronegative. CDR3 nucleotide sequence: TGTGCCAGCAGCCCGAGGACAGGGACGAACACCGGGGAGCTGTTTTTT. This encodes CASSPRTGTNTGELFF.